This T cell receptor (beta chain) emerged from a study of shared clonotypes between healthy human individuals. About the study: Each donor's CD4 naive and CD4 memory cells filled three plates apiece, CD8 naive two, and CD8 memory one. Study observations and caveats: The study generally estimated greater richness for naive than memory subsets. Of the naive CD4 clonotypes, roughly 5.5% were shared across a handful of donors.

The V and J ends lost 6 bases and 0 bases, in that order; junction bases with no gene match: 4. The CDR3 has 15 residues. The germline V gene has CDR1 MDHEN and CDR2 SYDVKM. Concerning this clone: Its antigen remains unidentified.

Original handling: Junction-only sequences without quality scores were provided by ImmunoSEQ, so filtering was different. TCRdb's table, derived via immunoSEQ multiplex PCR, lists solely in-frame clones and lacks some. That table furnishes V, J and clone size, whereas the DNA furnished D and trimming. Counted here are about 2,500,000 clones, just over 90% occurring once; the ten biggest clones make up around 0.14%. The V call is TRBV28, the J call TRBJ1-1; 10 nucleotides line up with TRBD1. This receptor was identified in a man aged 18 to 29 in good health. The material sequenced was naive CD4+ T cells sorted from blood. The sample's subset: CD45RA+ positively selected. CDR3 in DNA: TGTGCCAGCAGGCGGGACAGGGGTCTGAACACTGAAGCTTTCTTT. The encoded protein is CASRRDRGLNTEAFF.